This TCR beta chain came from a study of T cells after yellow fever vaccination. CDR3 length: 14 amino acids. V shed 7 bases and J shed 4 bases, with 14 bases lying between them. Germline CDR1 is SGHNT and CDR2 is YYREEE (reference sequence). This clonotype turned up a few times. MiXCR, applied by TCRdb to the 5' RACE reads, yields one record per CDR3 protein. The sample includes under 150,000 distinct CDR3 sequences, 7% to 9% seen only once; the top ten take under 0.95%. This rearrangement joins TRBV5-4 to TRBJ2-2; the D gene could be TRBD1 or TRBD2 (5 bases each). This specimen was CD4+ T cells sorted from PBMCs, taken 5 days after the yellow fever booster vaccination. The TCR was taken from a young man who received the YFV17D yellow fever vaccine. The CDR3 DNA reads as TGTGCCAGCGGCCCCACGGGGCCCACCGGGGAGCTGTTTTTT. This encodes CASGPTGPTGELFF.